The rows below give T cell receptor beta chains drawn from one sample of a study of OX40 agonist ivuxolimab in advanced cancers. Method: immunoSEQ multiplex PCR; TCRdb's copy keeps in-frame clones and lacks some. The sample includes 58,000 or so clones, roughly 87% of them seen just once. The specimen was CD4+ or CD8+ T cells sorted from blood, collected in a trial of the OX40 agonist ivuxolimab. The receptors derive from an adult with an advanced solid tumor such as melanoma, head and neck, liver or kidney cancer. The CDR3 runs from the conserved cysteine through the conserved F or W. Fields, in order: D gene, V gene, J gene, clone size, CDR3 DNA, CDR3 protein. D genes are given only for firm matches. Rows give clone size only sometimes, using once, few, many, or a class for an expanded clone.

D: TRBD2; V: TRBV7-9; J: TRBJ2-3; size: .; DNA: TGTGCCAGCAGCTTAGGCCCCAGCGGGGGGTTGACAGATACGCAGTATTTT; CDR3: CASSLGPSGGLTDTQYF
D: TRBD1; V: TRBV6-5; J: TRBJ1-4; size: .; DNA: TGTGCCAGCAGTTACTCGGCAGGGGGAAACGAAAAACTGTTTTTT; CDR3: CASSYSAGGNEKLFF
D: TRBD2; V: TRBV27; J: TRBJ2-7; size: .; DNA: TGTGCCAGCAGTCCGGGACTAGCGGATCCGTCGTACGAGCAGTACTTC; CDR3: CASSPGLADPSYEQYF
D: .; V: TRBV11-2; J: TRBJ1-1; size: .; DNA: TGTGCCAGCAGCTTCGGATTCCTTGAAGCTTTCTTT; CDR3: CASSFGFLEAFF
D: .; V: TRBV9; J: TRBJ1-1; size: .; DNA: TGTGCCAGCAGCGTTTCAGGGGATAACACTGAAGCTTTCTTT; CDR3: CASSVSGDNTEAFF
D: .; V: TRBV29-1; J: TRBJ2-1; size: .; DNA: TGCAGCGTTGAAGGTTCTGGCAATGAGCAGTTCTTC; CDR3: CSVEGSGNEQFF
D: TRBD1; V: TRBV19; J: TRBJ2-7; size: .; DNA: TGTGCCAGTAGTGGCCGGGACAGGGCCTACGAGCAGTACTTC; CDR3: CASSGRDRAYEQYF
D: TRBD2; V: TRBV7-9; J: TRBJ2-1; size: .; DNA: TGTGCCAGCAGCTTAGCGGGACTAGCTTCCAATGAGCAGTTCTTC; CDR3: CASSLAGLASNEQFF
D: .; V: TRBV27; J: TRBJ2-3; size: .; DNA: TGTGCCAGCAGTTTATATGGCACAGATACGCAGTATTTT; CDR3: CASSLYGTDTQYF
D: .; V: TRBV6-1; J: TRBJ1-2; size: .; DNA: TGTGCCAGCAGTGAATTGGTGATGGGGGGCGCTAACTATGGCTACACCTTC; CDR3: CASSELVMGGANYGYTF
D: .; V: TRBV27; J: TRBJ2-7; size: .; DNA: TGTGCCAGCAGTTTCAGCGGGACAGGAAACTACGAGCAGTACTTC; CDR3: CASSFSGTGNYEQYF
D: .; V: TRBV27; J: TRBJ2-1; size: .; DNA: TGTGCCAGCGAGAGGGGGATTGAACAGTTCTTC; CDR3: CASERGIEQFF
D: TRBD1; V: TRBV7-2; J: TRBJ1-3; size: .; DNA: TGTGCCAGCAGCTTAGCGGAGACAGGGTACCCGTATACCTACGGAAACACCATATATTTT; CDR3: CASSLAETGYPYTYGNTIYF
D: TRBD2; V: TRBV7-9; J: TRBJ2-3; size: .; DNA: TGTGCCAGCAGCACCACTAGCGGGGGTAACACAGATACGCAGTATTTT; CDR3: CASSTTSGGNTDTQYF
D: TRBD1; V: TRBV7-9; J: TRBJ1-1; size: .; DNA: TGTGCCAGCAGCTTCCCGGGACAGTCCACTGAAGCTTTCTTT; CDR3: CASSFPGQSTEAFF
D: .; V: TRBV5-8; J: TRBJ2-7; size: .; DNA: TGTGCCAGCAGCTTTTATCCCTGGAGGGAGCAGTACTTC; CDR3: CASSFYPWREQYF
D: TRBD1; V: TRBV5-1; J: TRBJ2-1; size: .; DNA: TGCGCCAGCAGCCCCCGACAGGGGACATACAATGAGCAGTTCTTC; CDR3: CASSPRQGTYNEQFF
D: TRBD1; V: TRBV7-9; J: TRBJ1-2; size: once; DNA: TGTGCCAGCAGCGGGGACAGAGATAACTATGGCTACACCTTC; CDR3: CASSGDRDNYGYTF
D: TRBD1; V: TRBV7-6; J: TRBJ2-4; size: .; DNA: TGTGCCAGCAGCTCATTTCCCGGACAGGGAAACATTCAGTACTTC; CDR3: CASSSFPGQGNIQYF
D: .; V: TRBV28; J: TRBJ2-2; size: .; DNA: TGTGCCAGCAGTGTACAGGGATACACCGGGGAGCTGTTTTTT; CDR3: CASSVQGYTGELFF
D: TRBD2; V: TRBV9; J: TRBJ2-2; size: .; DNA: TGTGCCAGCAGCCCCCGGACTAGCGGGGCCACCGGGGAGCTGTTTTTT; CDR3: CASSPRTSGATGELFF
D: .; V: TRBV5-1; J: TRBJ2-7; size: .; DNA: TGCGCCAGCAGCTGGGGGCTAGCGGATAGCTCCTACGAGCAGTACTTC; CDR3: CASSWGLADSSYEQYF
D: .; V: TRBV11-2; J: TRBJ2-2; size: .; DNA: TGTGCCAGCAGCTTCCTTAGGACTACCTCTGACACCGGGGAGCTGTTTTTT; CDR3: CASSFLRTTSDTGELFF
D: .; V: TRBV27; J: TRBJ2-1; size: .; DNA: TGTGCCAGCAGTTTTGGCCCGTTCTCCTACAATGAGCAGTTCTTC; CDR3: CASSFGPFSYNEQFF